This T cell receptor (beta chain) was sequenced for a study of T cell changes during pregnancy in multiple sclerosis. Only in-frame clones appear in the TCRdb table, and some are missing; sequencing was by immunoSEQ multiplex PCR. The sample includes about 50,000 clones, approximately 90% of them seen just once. The length of the CDR3 is 16 residues. With 1 base removed from V and 2 bases from J, the gap between germline ends came to 16 bases. CDR1 and CDR2 (germline): SQVTM, ANQGSEA. This rearrangement joins TRBV29-1 to TRBJ2-3; weak D call: TRBD2 (5 bases). The sequence was obtained from a female donor with multiple sclerosis, enrolled in a pregnancy study. The specimen was CD4+ T cells from peripheral blood mononuclear cells, collected after pregnancy. The CDR3 region is CSVEVGPPRATDTQYF. The CDR3 DNA is TGCAGCGTTGAAGTAGGGCCCCCGCGGGCCACAGATACGCAGTATTTT.